This T cell receptor (beta chain) was identified in a study of T cell responses to AZD1222 COVID-19 vaccine. Overall study context: Pooled together were second doses at about 4 or about 12 weeks. Study conclusions and caveats: Spike-specific TCR breadth and depth went up after people got two AZD1222 doses. White British people made up most donors, females outnumbered males, and clonal diversity was possibly underestimated.

The repertoire was sequenced with immunoSEQ multiplex PCR; TCRdb's copy has only in-frame clones and lacks some. The sample contains nearly 35,000 clones, 75% to 90% of which appear only once. Comment on this clone: Its cognate antigen is unknown.

The CDR3 is 14 residues long. The germline V and J ends were trimmed by 7 bases and 2 bases, with 15 bases remaining between them. Germline V gene data show CDR1 as SGHTA and CDR2 as FQGNSA. The sequenced sample was peripheral blood, obtained on day 0 of AZD1222 vaccination. This sequence was found in an adult in good health. The gene calls are TRBV7-2 and TRBJ2-7, with D perhaps being TRBD1 or TRBD2 (5 bases each). CDR3 nucleotide sequence: TGTGCCAGCACCCCTCCGGGACCTCCCTACGAGCAGTACTTC. Its protein product is CASTPPGPPYEQYF.